The 27 T cell receptor beta chains in this list originate from one sample, sequenced in a study of blood T cells in healthy people across ages. Then a second PCR, running roughly 7 to 11 cycles, was carried out with a sample-barcoded 5' primer and a J-beta primer mix. From the 5' RACE reads, TCRdb called clonotypes with MiXCR, one entry per CDR3 protein. This repertoire shows over a million distinct CDR3 sequences, roughly 59% found once; its top ten account for 5% to 7%. The sample was blood. These receptors came from a man younger than 30 in good health.

The V gene is TRBV4-1, the J gene TRBJ1-2; D uncertain. V lost 5 bases and J 6 bases, leaving 16 bases between the germline ends. Germline V gene sequence: CDR1 MGHRA, CDR2 YSYEKL. CDR3 length: 14 amino acids. As DNA, the CDR3 is TGCGCCAGCAGCTATCCCGCAAGGAACCATGGCTACACCTTC. It encodes CASSYPARNHGYTF.

This clonotype was counted only a few times. The chain couples TRBV20-1 to TRBJ2-1; tentatively, D is TRBD1 (6 bases). Germline values: CDR1 DFQATT, CDR2 SNEGSKA (reference sequence). The CDR3 sequence is 12 residues long. The V and J ends lost 3 bases and 9 bases respectively, with 12 bases between them. This CDR3 is CSARDTGTEQFF. The DNA for the CDR3 is TGCAGTGCTAGGGACACAGGGACTGAGCAGTTCTTC.

A few counts support this clonotype. The CDR3, as DNA: TGCAGTGCTAGCGGTCGACTAGATCTAAGCTCCTACGAGCAGTACTTC. Its protein is CSASGRLDLSSYEQYF. The rearrangement links TRBV20-1 to TRBJ2-7; the D gene is possibly TRBD2 (6 bases). Trimming shortened V by 3 bases and J by 0 bases, and 18 bases separated the two germline ends. Germline-derived CDR1 and CDR2 are DFQATT and SNEGSKA (reference sequence). The CDR3 runs 16 residues.

V usage is TRBV7-9 and J usage is TRBJ1-6, with a tentative D call TRBD1 (5 bases). CDR1 and CDR2 from the germline V gene are SEHNR and FQNEAQ (reference sequence). Trimming cost V 4 bases and J 13 bases, with 26 bases left between them. The CDR3 has 17 amino acids. CDR3 region: CASSSFGEGLVDSPLHF. CDR3 coding DNA: TGTGCCAGCAGCTCATTTGGGGAGGGACTGGTGGATAGTCCCCTCCACTTT.

This clonotype was picked up one time. The CDR3 sequence: CASSSRGVMNTEAFF. The CDR3 region has the DNA TGTGCCAGCAGTTCGAGAGGGGTAATGAACACTGAAGCTTTCTTT. The gene calls are TRBV27 and TRBJ1-1; perhaps TRBD1 as D (5 bases). Germline CDR1 MNHEY, CDR2 SMNVEV (reference sequence). Trimming removed 4 bases at V and 0 bases at J, with 12 bases between. This CDR3 comprises 15 residues.

About this clonotype: This could be a read error, since a much larger clone is one nucleotide away. CDR3 sequence (DNA): TGTGCCAGCAAACGACTAGCGGGGAACCAAGAGACCCAGTTCTTC. Amino acids: CASKRLAGNQETQFF. The chain joins TRBV9 to TRBJ2-5; 11 nucleotides agree with TRBD2. The better agreement between TRBJ2-1 and the DNA end casts doubt on the J call. CDR3 size: 15 residues. Germline loops: CDR1 SGDLS, CDR2 YYNGEE.

The V call is TRBV4-1, the J call TRBJ1-2; D remains unclear. The V end was cut by 2 bases, the J end by 3 bases, with 10 bases between. The CDR3 spans 14 residues. The germline gives CDR1 MGHRA, CDR2 YSYEKL. CDR3 sequence (DNA): TGCGCCAGCAGCCAATTTCAACGGGACTATGGCTACACCTTC. Translated: CASSQFQRDYGYTF.

The gene calls are TRBV6-5 and TRBJ2-4; 11 nucleotides agree with TRBD2. Unmatched junction bases numbered 4, after V lost 0 bases and J lost 12 bases. The length of the CDR3 is 14 residues. Germline values: CDR1 MNHEY, CDR2 SVGAGI. The CDR3 region has the DNA TGTGCCAGCAGTTACTCACTAGCGGGGGACACTCAGTACTTC. As protein: CASSYSLAGDTQYF.

This chain links TRBV11-3 with TRBJ2-5, with 7 bases matching TRBD1. With V trimmed by 6 bases and J by 2 bases, 3 bases remained unmatched. The germline V gene encodes CDR1 SGHNT and CDR2 YENEEA. This CDR3 has 13 residues. The CDR3 spells CASSTGEQETQYF. The CDR3 DNA sequence: TGTGCCAGCAGTACAGGGGAGCAAGAGACCCAGTACTTC.

This sequence joins TRBV11-2 and TRBJ2-5; D perhaps matches TRBD2 (6 bases). The CDR3 is made up of 16 amino acids. Germline CDR1 and CDR2: SGHAT and FQNNGV. Deletions cut 7 bases from V and 2 bases from J, with 20 bases between. CDR3 residues: CASKLWVAAAQETQYF. CDR3 coding DNA: TGTGCCAGCAAGCTTTGGGTAGCGGCAGCGCAAGAGACCCAGTACTTC.

The V call is TRBV6-6, the J call TRBJ2-7; D may be TRBD2 (5 bases). In germline, CDR1 is MNHNY, CDR2 SVGAGI (reference sequence). CDR3 size: 16 residues. V lost 4 bases to trimming and J lost 3 bases, with 19 bases between them. The CDR3 is CASSSPGHRRDYEQYF. The DNA of the CDR3 is TGTGCCAGCAGTTCCCCTGGGCATCGACGGGACTACGAGCAGTACTTC.

The rearrangement joins TRBV7-2 to TRBJ2-1; 7 nucleotides agree with TRBD1. The better agreement between TRBJ2-7 and the DNA end casts doubt on the J call. Germline values: CDR1 SGHTA, CDR2 FQGNSA. CDR3 size: 15 residues. CDR3 sequence reads: CASSYRGGSYNEQYF. As DNA, the CDR3 is TGTGCCAGCAGCTACCGAGGGGGCTCCTACAATGAGCAGTACTTC.

V and J are TRBV6-2 or TRBV6-3 and TRBJ2-1; 8 bases line up with TRBD2. CDR1 MNHEY and CDR2 SVGEGT come from the germline V gene. The CDR3 totals 16 residues. Trimming removed 6 bases from V and 8 bases from J; junction bases left unmatched: 15. The CDR3 nucleotides are TGTGCCAGCAGCTCCGGGGGGGGCGCCGATCGCTATGAGCAGTTCTTC. Amino acid sequence: CASSSGGGADRYEQFF.

The rearrangement links TRBV20-1 to TRBJ1-5; a possible D gene is TRBD1 (5 bases). With 6 bases removed from V and 3 bases from J, the gap between germline ends came to 9 bases. The CDR3 is 12 residues long. In germline, CDR1 is DFQATT, CDR2 SNEGSKA (reference sequence). The CDR3, as DNA: TGCAGTGCCAAGGACACCAATCAGCCCCAGCATTTT. Encoded protein: CSAKDTNQPQHF.

Note on this clonotype: Its ends do not fully match the called genes, so a read error is possible. The gene calls are TRBV10-3 and TRBJ1-5; possibly TRBD1 for D (5 bases). Germline assignment: CDR1 ENHRY and CDR2 SYGVKD. This CDR3 is 15 amino acids long. CDR3 DNA sequence: TGTGCCATCAGTGAGGGGGGACGGGAGGATCACCCCCAGCATTTT. Its protein is CAISEGGREDHPQHF.

The CDR3: CASSHRREKEKLFF. CDR3 bases: TGTGCCAGCAGCCACCGCAGGGAAAAGGAAAAACTGTTTTTT. V usage is TRBV3-1 and J usage is TRBJ1-4; TRBD1 is a possible D gene (5 bases). V dropped 3 bases and J dropped 8 bases, with 13 bases sitting between them. The CDR3 consists of 14 residues. Germline V CDR1 and CDR2: LGHDT, YNNKEL (reference sequence).

J is TRBJ1-2 and V is TRBV29-1; tentatively, D is TRBD1 (6 bases). CDR1 is SQVTM, CDR2 ANQGSEA, per germline. The CDR3 contains 12 residues. V was trimmed by 6 bases and J by 7 bases, leaving 15 bases between them. This chain's CDR3 is CSVTGPDSGYTF. CDR3 DNA: TGCAGCGTCACAGGGCCCGATAGTGGCTACACCTTC.

This clonotype came up once. The rearrangement uses TRBV7-9 and TRBJ2-4, with 10 bases aligning to TRBD1. TRBJ2-7 matches the DNA end more closely, so the J call is doubtful. The germline V gene encodes CDR1 SEHNR and CDR2 FQNEAQ (reference sequence). The CDR3 extends over 16 amino acids. The CDR3, as DNA: TGTGCCAGCAGCTCCACCGGGACAGGGGTGTTATACGAGCAGTACTTC. Translating gives CASSSTGTGVLYEQYF.

The CDR3 bases are TGTGCCAGCATCCGTACCGGGTCCAGCAGGGAGCAGTACTTC. It encodes CASIRTGSSREQYF. The rearrangement joins TRBV7-4 to TRBJ2-7, with D uncertain. CDR3 size: 14 residues. V dropped 7 bases and J dropped 7 bases, with 20 bases sitting between them. The germline gives CDR1 SGHVT, CDR2 SQSDAQ.

With respect to this clonotype: Germline and junction disagree at one end, which may indicate a read error. This rearrangement joins TRBV7-6 to TRBJ2-1, with 7 bases that match TRBD1. The CDR3 length is 15 residues. Germline CDR1 and CDR2: SGHVS and FNYEAQ. CDR3 DNA: TGTGCCAGTAGCTTCAGACAGGGTCCCGTCTATGAGCAGTTCTTC. Its protein product is CASSFRQGPVYEQFF.

The genes are TRBV9 and TRBJ2-1, with 8 bases lining up with TRBD2. The junction had 6 bases not matched to a gene; V was cut back by 0 bases and J by 7 bases. The CDR3 length is 15 residues. Germline loops: CDR1 SGDLS, CDR2 YYNGEE. CDR3 bases: TGTGCCAGCAGCGTAGCTACAGGGACTAGAAATGAGCAGTTCTTC. Translation gives CASSVATGTRNEQFF. The full variable domain, with the rest looked up from reference TRBV9 and TRBJ2-1, is DSGVTQTPKHLITATGQRVTLRCSPRSGDLSVYWYQQSLDQGLQFLIQYYNGEERAKGNILERFSAQQFPDLHSELNLSSLELGDSALYFCASSVATGTRNEQFFGPGTRLTVL.

This clonotype came up a few times. The chain recombines TRBV28 with TRBJ2-4; TRBD2 matches 8 bases. The DNA end lines up better with TRBJ2-7; the J call may be wrong. From germline, CDR1 is MDHEN and CDR2 SYDVKM. The length of the CDR3 is 12 residues. DNA for the CDR3: TGTGCCAGCACCGGGGGGGTCTACGAGCAGTACTTC. Translation: CASTGGVYEQYF.

Only a few counts were recorded for this clonotype. CDR3 residues: CSVSLSKQETQYF. CDR3 in DNA: TGCAGCGTTAGTTTGTCTAAGCAAGAGACCCAGTACTTC. The genes are TRBV29-1 and TRBJ2-5; no clear D gene. Trimming stripped 5 bases from V and 2 bases from J, with 12 bases between. The germline CDR1 and CDR2 sequences are SQVTM and ANQGSEA. The CDR3 spans 13 residues.

This chain joins TRBV4-3 and TRBJ2-7; 9 bases align to TRBD1. Germline assignment: CDR1 LGHNA and CDR2 YSLEER. J lost 5 bases, V lost 2 bases, and 10 bases had no gene match. The CDR3 has 16 residues. The CDR3 DNA reads as TGCGCCAGCAGCCAATGGGGACCGGGACAGGGTGACGAGCAGTACTTC. It encodes CASSQWGPGQGDEQYF.

The J gene is TRBJ2-3, the V gene TRBV29-1; D ambiguous. The germline V gene has CDR1 SQVTM and CDR2 ANQGSEA. Trimming stripped 8 bases from V and 5 bases from J, with 20 bases between. The CDR3 covers 14 residues. The CDR3 nucleotides are TGCAGCATCGGAGACGGGTGGGTGGTAGATACGCAGTATTTT. This codes for CSIGDGWVVDTQYF.

Only a few counts were recorded for this clonotype. The J gene is TRBJ1-3, the V gene TRBV7-8; the match to TRBD1 covers 8 bases. There are 16 residues in the CDR3. The V gene's germline CDR1 is SGHVS and CDR2 FQNEAQ. V dropped 4 bases and J dropped 2; count of bases not matched to a gene: 7. CDR3 loop: CASSSFRTGTGNTIYF. In DNA, the CDR3 is TGTGCCAGCAGCTCCTTCCGGACAGGGACTGGAAACACCATATATTTT. The complete variable domain, with remaining parts taken from reference TRBV7-8 and TRBJ1-3, reads GAGVSQSPRYKVAKRGQDVALRCDPISGHVSLFWYQQALGQGPEFLTYFQNEAQLDKSGLPSDRFFAERPEGSVSTLKIQRTQQEDSAVYLCASSSFRTGTGNTIYFGEGSWLTVV.

Note on this clonotype: Possible read error: a much larger clone is one base away. The rearrangement joins TRBV9 to TRBJ2-1; D possibly corresponds to TRBD1 (5 bases). Per germline, CDR1 SGDLS and CDR2 YYNGEE. Trimming stripped 3 bases from V and 3 bases from J, with 16 bases between. This CDR3 is built from 16 residues. Here the CDR3 reads CASSAPHKGNYNEQFF. DNA of the CDR3: TGTGCCAGCAGCGCCCCGCATAAGGGGAACTACAATGAGCAGTTCTTC. The variable domain in full, completed from reference TRBV9 and TRBJ2-1, reads DSGVTQTPKHLITATGQRVTLRCSPRSGDLSVYWYQQSLDQGLQFLIQYYNGEERAKGNILERFSAQQFPDLHSELNLSSLELGDSALYFCASSAPHKGNYNEQFFGPGTRLTVL.